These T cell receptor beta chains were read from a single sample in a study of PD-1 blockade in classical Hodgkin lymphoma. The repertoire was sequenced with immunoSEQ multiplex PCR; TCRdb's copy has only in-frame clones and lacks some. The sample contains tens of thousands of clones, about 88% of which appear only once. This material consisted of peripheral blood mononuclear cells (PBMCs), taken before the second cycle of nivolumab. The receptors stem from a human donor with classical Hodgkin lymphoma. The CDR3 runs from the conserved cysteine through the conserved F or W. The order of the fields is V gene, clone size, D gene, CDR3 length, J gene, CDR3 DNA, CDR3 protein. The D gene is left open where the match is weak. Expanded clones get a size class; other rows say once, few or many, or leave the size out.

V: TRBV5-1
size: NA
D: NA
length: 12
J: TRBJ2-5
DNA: TGCGCCAGCAGCCAAAACCAAGAGACCCAGTACTTC
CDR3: CASSQNQETQYF

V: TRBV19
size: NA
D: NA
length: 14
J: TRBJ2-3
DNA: TGTGCCAGTAGTATAGAAAAGTTCACAGATACGCAGTATTTT
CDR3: CASSIEKFTDTQYF

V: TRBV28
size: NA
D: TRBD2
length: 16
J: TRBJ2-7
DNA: TGTGCCAGCTCTCCAAGGGGCGGGGGAGGAACCTACGAGCAGTACTTC
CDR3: CASSPRGGGGTYEQYF

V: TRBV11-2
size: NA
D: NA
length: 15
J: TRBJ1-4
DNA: TGTGCCAGCAGCCCGGGGGGCGGAAATAATGAAAAACTGTTTTTT
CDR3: CASSPGGGNNEKLFF

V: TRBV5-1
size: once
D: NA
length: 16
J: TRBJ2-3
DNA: TGCGCCAGCAGCGCAATGAAAAACAGGGATACAGATACGCAGTATTTT
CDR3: CASSAMKNRDTDTQYF

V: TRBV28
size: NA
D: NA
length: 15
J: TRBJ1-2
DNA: TGTGCCAGCAGTTTTGATGACGGGTTTTACTATGGCTACACCTTC
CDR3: CASSFDDGFYYGYTF

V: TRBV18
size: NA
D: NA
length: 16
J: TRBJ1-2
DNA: TGTGCCAGCTCACCACGCGCGTCAGGGGAGAACTATGGCTACACCTTC
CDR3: CASSPRASGENYGYTF

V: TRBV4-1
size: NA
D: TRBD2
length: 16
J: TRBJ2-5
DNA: TGCGCCAGCAGCCACGGACTAGCGGGGTTCCAAGAGACCCAGTACTTC
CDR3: CASSHGLAGFQETQYF

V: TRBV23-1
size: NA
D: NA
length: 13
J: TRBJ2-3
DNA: TGCGCCAGCATTGGGCGGGATGTAGATACGCAGTATTTT
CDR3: CASIGRDVDTQYF

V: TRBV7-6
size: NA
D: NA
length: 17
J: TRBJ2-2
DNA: TGTGCCAGCAGCTTAGACCCCCACCCGGGGGGCGCCGGGGAGCTGTTTTTT
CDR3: CASSLDPHPGGAGELFF

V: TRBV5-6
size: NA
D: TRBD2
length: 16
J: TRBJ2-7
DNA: TGTGCCAGCAGCCTACAGACTAGCGGACTCTCCTACGAGCAGTACTTC
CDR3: CASSLQTSGLSYEQYF

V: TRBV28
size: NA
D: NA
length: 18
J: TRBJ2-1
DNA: TGTGCCAGCAGTTTTTTACTTACCGGGACTGACTCCTACAATGAGCAGTTCTTC
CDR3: CASSFLLTGTDSYNEQFF

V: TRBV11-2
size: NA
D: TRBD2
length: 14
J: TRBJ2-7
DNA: TGTGCCAGCAGAAAGGGACTAGCGGGAGACGAGCAGTACTTC
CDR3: CASRKGLAGDEQYF

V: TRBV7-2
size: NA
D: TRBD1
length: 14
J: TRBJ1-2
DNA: TGTGCCAGCAGCCCTGGACAGGGTGGGTATGGCTACACCTTC
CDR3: CASSPGQGGYGYTF

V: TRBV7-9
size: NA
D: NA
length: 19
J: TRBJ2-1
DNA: TGTGCCAGCAGCTCCGGAAGGGGGGGCGGGCCCAGCTCCTACAATGAGCAGTTCTTC
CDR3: CASSSGRGGGPSSYNEQFF

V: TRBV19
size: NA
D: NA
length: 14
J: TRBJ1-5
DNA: TGTGCCAGTAGTTCTTATCAAGGCAATCAGCCCCAGCATTTT
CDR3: CASSSYQGNQPQHF

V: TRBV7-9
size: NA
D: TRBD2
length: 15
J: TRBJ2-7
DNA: TGTGCCAGCAGCGGCCCAACGGGAGGGTCCTACGAGCAGTACTTC
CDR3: CASSGPTGGSYEQYF

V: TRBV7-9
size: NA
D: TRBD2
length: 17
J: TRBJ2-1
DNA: TGTGCCAGCAGCTCCCTAGGAGCGGGAGAGGCGGACAATGAGCAGTTCTTC
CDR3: CASSSLGAGEADNEQFF

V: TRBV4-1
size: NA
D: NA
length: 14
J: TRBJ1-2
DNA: TGCGCCAGCAGCCACATTTGGGGTACGGATGGCTACACCTTC
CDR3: CASSHIWGTDGYTF

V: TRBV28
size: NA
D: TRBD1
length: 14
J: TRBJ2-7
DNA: TGTGCCAGCAGATCGGCAGGGGGAACCGGCGAGCAGTACTTC
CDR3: CASRSAGGTGEQYF

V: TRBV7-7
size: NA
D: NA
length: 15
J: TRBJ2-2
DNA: TGTGCTAGCAGCAATACTAGGCGGAACACCGGGGAGCTGTTTTTT
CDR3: CASSNTRRNTGELFF

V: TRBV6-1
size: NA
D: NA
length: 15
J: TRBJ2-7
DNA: TGTGCCAGCAGTGAATATGGAGGGGGCGGTTACGAGCAGTACTTC
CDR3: CASSEYGGGGYEQYF

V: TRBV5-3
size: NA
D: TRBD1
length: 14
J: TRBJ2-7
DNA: TGTGCCAGAAGCTGCCGGGACAGGGTCTTCAAGCAGTACTTC
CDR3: CARSCRDRVFKQYF

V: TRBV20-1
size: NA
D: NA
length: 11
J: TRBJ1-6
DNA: TGCAGTGCTACGCCCCTTGAGACCCTCCACTTT
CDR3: CSATPLETLHF

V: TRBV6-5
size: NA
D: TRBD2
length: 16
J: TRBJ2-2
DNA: TGTGCCAGCAGTTACGGGACTAGCGGTAACACCGGGGAGCTGTTTTTT
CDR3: CASSYGTSGNTGELFF

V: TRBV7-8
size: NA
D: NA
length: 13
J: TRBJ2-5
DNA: TGTGCCAGCAGCTTCCGGTTTGGTGAGACCCAGTACTTC
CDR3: CASSFRFGETQYF

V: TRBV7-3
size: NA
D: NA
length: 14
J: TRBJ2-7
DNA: TGTGCCAGCAGCTTAACCGGTGGACGATACGAGCAGTACTTC
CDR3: CASSLTGGRYEQYF

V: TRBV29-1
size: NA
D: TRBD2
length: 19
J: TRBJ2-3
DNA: TGCAGCGTTGAATTGGGACTACGACTAGCGGGGGTTCCCCGGGATACGCAGTATTTT
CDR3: CSVELGLRLAGVPRDTQYF

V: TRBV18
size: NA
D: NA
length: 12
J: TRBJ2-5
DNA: TGTGCCAGCTCACCGGGGAGGGAGACCCAGTACTTC
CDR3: CASSPGRETQYF

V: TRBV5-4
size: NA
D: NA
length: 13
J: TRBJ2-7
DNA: TGTGCCAGCAGCTTACCAGACTCCTACGAGCAGTACTTC
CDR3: CASSLPDSYEQYF

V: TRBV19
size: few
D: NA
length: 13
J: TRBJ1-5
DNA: TGTGCCAGTAGTAGGGACCCGAATCAGCCCCAGCATTTT
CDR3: CASSRDPNQPQHF

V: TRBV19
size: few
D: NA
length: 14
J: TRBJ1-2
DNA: TGTGCCAGTAGTCTCCTGGAGGGGTACTATGGCTACACCTTC
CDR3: CASSLLEGYYGYTF

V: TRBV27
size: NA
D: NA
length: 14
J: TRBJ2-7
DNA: TGTGCCAGCAGTTTGAAGGGGGGGGCCTACGAGCAGTACTTC
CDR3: CASSLKGGAYEQYF

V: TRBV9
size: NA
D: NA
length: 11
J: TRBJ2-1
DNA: TGTGCCAGCAGCCCCGGGAGAGGGCAGTTCTTC
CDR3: CASSPGRGQFF

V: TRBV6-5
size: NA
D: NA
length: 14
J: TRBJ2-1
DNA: TGTGCCAGCAGTTGGGAGAGCTCCTACAATGAGCAGTTCTTC
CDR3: CASSWESSYNEQFF

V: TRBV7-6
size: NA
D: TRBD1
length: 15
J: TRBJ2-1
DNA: TGTGCCAGCAGCACGGGACAGAAGATTACAAATGAGCAGTTCTTC
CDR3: CASSTGQKITNEQFF

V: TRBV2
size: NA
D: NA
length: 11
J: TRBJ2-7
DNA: TGTGCCAGCAGTTTCGGCTACGAGCAGTACTTC
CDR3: CASSFGYEQYF

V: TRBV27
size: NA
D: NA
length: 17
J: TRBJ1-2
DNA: TGTGCCAGCAGTTTATGGGGTGGAGGCGATTTGGCCTATGGCTACACCTTC
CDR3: CASSLWGGGDLAYGYTF

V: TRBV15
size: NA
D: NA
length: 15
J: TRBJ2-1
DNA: TGTGCCCCCATGGGGGGGGGCTACTCCTACAATGAGCAGTTCTTC
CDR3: CAPMGGGYSYNEQFF

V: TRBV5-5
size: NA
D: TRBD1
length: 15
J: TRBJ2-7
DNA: TGTGCCAGCAGCTCCCCGGAGACAGGGTGGTACGAGCAGTACTTC
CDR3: CASSSPETGWYEQYF

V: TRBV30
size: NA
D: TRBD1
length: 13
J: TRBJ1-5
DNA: TGTGCCTGGAGCCCACAGGGGGATGTACCCCAGCATTTT
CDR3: CAWSPQGDVPQHF

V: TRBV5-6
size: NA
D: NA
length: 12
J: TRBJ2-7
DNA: TGTGCCAGCAGCTTACTCTTGTCCGAGCAGTACTTC
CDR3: CASSLLLSEQYF

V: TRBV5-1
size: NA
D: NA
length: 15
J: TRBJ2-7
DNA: TGCGCCAGCAGCTTGGCTCCAGCGTCCGGGAACGAGCAGTACTTC
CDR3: CASSLAPASGNEQYF

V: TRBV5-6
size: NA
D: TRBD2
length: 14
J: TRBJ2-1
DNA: TGTGCCGCGAAGGCTAGCGGCCTATACAATGAGCAGTTCTTC
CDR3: CAAKASGLYNEQFF

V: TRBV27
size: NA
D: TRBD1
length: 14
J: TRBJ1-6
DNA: TGTGCCAGCACTAAACGGGACAGGGGTTCACCCCTCCACTTT
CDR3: CASTKRDRGSPLHF

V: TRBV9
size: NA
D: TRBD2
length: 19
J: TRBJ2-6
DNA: TGTGCCAGCAGCGGACTAGCGGGAGAGGTTCTGGGAGGGGCCAACGTCCTGACTTTC
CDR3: CASSGLAGEVLGGANVLTF

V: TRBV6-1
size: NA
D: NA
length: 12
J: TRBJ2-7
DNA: TGTGCCAGCAGGGAAGGCTCTTGGGAGCAGTACTTC
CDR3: CASREGSWEQYF

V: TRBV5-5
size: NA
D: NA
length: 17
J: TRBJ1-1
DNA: TGTGCCAGCAGCTTGCGCGTCTGGGGACAAGGGAACACTGAAGCTTTCTTT
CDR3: CASSLRVWGQGNTEAFF

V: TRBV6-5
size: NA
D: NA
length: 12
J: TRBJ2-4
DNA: TGTGCCAGCAGCGGAGACAGGCGGGTCAAGGAGTTC
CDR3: CASSGDRRVKEF

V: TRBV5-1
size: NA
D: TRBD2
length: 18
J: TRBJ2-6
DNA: TGCGCCAGCAGCTTCACTAGCGGGGAATTCTCTGGGGCCAACGTCCTGACTTTC
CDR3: CASSFTSGEFSGANVLTF

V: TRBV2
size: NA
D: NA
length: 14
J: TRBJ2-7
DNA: TGTGCCAGCAGTGACGTCGGGTCTGGATACGAGCAGTACTTC
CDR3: CASSDVGSGYEQYF

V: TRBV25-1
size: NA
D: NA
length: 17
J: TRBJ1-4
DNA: TGTGCCAGCAGTGAACCCACGCTAGGCGCGCTCAAAGAAAAACTGTTTTTT
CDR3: CASSEPTLGALKEKLFF

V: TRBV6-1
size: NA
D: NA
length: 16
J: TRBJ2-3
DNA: TGTGCCAGCAGTGAAATGATAGGGTCAGACACAGATACGCAGTATTTT
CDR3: CASSEMIGSDTDTQYF